Listed here are 21 T cell receptor beta chains from one sample, sequenced in a study of CD8+ T cells in alopecia areata. Following extraction, RNA underwent reverse transcription to cDNA, which served as the sequencing template. Sequencing used immunoSEQ multiplex PCR; TCRdb keeps in-frame clones, though not all of them. The table lists around 210,000 clones, around three fifths of them singletons. Sequencing was performed on CD8+ T cells sorted from blood. These receptors originate from a human donor in good health.

This clone occurred once. In DNA, the CDR3 is TGTGCCAGCAGTTTACTTGGGACAGGTTCAGAGACCCAGTACTTC. Its translation: CASSLLGTGSETQYF. V is TRBV27 and J is TRBJ2-5, with 8 bases lining up with TRBD1. CDR1 is MNHEY, CDR2 SMNVEV, per germline (reference sequence). The CDR3 sequence is 15 residues long. The J segment lost 4 bases and the V segment lost 2 bases, leaving 6 bases of the junction unmatched.

The gene calls are TRBV29-1 and TRBJ2-1; TRBD2 aligns across 7 bases. Germline lookup yields CDR1 SQVTM and CDR2 ANQGSEA. After removal of 2 bases from V and 5 bases from J, the junction contained 0 bases not matched to a gene. The CDR3 has 12 residues. The CDR3 protein is CSVETSDNEQFF. CDR3 sequence (DNA): TGCAGCGTTGAAACTAGCGACAATGAGCAGTTCTTC.

V usage is TRBV5-1 and J usage is TRBJ1-6, with D unclear. CDR3 length: 16 residues. Germline assignment: CDR1 SGHRS and CDR2 YFSETQ. Trimming removed 2 bases from V and 5 bases from J, with 14 bases in between. This CDR3 is CASSFNGISDNSPLHF. CDR3 DNA sequence: TGCGCCAGCAGCTTCAATGGGATATCTGATAATTCACCCCTCCACTTT.

This clone was observed once. This chain uses TRBV29-1 with TRBJ2-7, with 7 positions matching TRBD1. J gave up 0 bases and V 1 base, and 9 bases lay outside the gene matches. This CDR3 is built from 16 residues. The germline CDR1 and CDR2 sequences are SQVTM and ANQGSEA. The CDR3 here is CSVEVPGDSLSYEQYF. The CDR3 nucleotides are TGCAGCGTTGAAGTCCCCGGGGACAGTCTCTCCTACGAGCAGTACTTC.

This chain links TRBV2 with TRBJ1-2, with TRBD1 identical over 9 bases. V lost 5 bases, J lost 8 bases, and 9 bases stayed unmatched. The CDR3 runs 14 residues. Germline V gives CDR1 SNHLY, CDR2 FYNNEI. CDR3 protein: CASSWGQGLQGYTF. The CDR3 nucleotides read TGTGCCAGCAGTTGGGGACAGGGCCTGCAGGGCTACACCTTC.

J is TRBJ2-6 and V is TRBV4-1; no clear D gene. From germline, CDR1 is MGHRA and CDR2 YSYEKL. V lost 0 bases to trimming and J lost 2 bases, with 5 bases between them. The CDR3 has 15 residues. The chain's CDR3 is CASSQDYPGANVLTF. The CDR3 DNA is TGCGCCAGCAGCCAAGATTACCCTGGGGCCAACGTCCTGACTTTC.

The chain uses TRBV6-6 and TRBJ2-7; unclear D gene. Germline CDR1 MNHNY, CDR2 SVGAGI (reference sequence). The CDR3 covers 12 residues. V was trimmed by 5 bases and J by 6 bases, leaving 11 bases between them. CDR3 in amino acids: CASSPRPGEQYF. CDR3 bases: TGTGCCAGCAGTCCTCGACCTGGCGAGCAGTACTTC.

This clone showed up just a few times. V and J are TRBV10-3 and TRBJ2-7; D possibly uses TRBD1 or TRBD2 (5 bases each). This CDR3 region has 16 residues. The V end was cut by 2 bases, the J end by 2 bases, with 16 bases between. Germline CDR1 ENHRY, CDR2 SYGVKD. The CDR3 DNA sequence: TGTGCCATCAGTGAGGGGGGACCAGAACTCCCCTACGAGCAGTACTTC. Translated, it gives CAISEGGPELPYEQYF.

CDR3 residues: CASSLEQGAYGYTF. The CDR3 DNA sequence: TGCGCCAGCAGCTTGGAACAGGGGGCTTATGGCTACACCTTC. This chain connects TRBV5-1 to TRBJ1-2, with 9 bases identical to TRBD1. Germline trimming cut 0 bases from V and 5 bases from J; bases unmatched to any gene: 2. Germline V gene data show CDR1 as SGHRS and CDR2 as YFSETQ. This CDR3 has 14 amino acids.

The chain has TRBV30 and TRBJ1-2; D not resolved. Germline lookup yields CDR1 GTSNPN and CDR2 SVGIG (reference sequence). Trimming removed 4 bases at V and 8 bases at J, with 14 bases between. CDR3 size: 12 residues. CDR3 sequence reads: CAWNPGGGGYTF. CDR3 coding DNA: TGTGCCTGGAATCCGGGTGGTGGAGGCTACACCTTC.

The J gene is TRBJ1-2, the V gene TRBV29-1; no definite D call. CDR3 size: 16 residues. Germline CDR1 and CDR2: SQVTM and ANQGSEA. Between the trimmed V and J ends, which lost 3 bases and 2 bases, there was a span of 19 bases. The CDR3: CSVEGFGEDGNYGYTF. The CDR3 DNA is TGCAGCGTTGAGGGATTCGGGGAGGACGGGAACTATGGCTACACCTTC. Combining the CDR3 with reference TRBV29-1 and TRBJ1-2 gives the whole variable domain SAVISQKPSRDICQRGTSLTIQCQVDSQVTMMFWYRQQPGQSLTLIATANQGSEATYESGFVIDKFPISRPNLTFSTLTVSNMSPEDSSIYLCSVEGFGEDGNYGYTFGSGTRLTVV.

The rearrangement joins TRBV7-9 to TRBJ2-5, with D unclear. Germline CDR1 SEHNR, CDR2 FQNEAQ (reference sequence). V lost 2 bases, J lost 4 bases, and 14 bases lay in between. The CDR3 totals 15 residues. The CDR3 sequence: CASSLLTNMGETQYF. The DNA of the CDR3 is TGTGCCAGCAGCTTACTTACAAATATGGGAGAGACCCAGTACTTC.

J is TRBJ1-1 and V is TRBV29-1; D not resolved. This CDR3 is built from 14 residues. Deletions cut 4 bases from V and 0 bases from J, with 12 bases between. Germline V gives CDR1 SQVTM, CDR2 ANQGSEA. Written as DNA, the CDR3 is TGCAGCGTTGGTCTAGGGAGCATGAACACTGAAGCTTTCTTT. This gives the protein CSVGLGSMNTEAFF.

This clone has at least ten counts. The chain has TRBV7-9 and TRBJ1-6; TRBD1 might be the D (6 bases). Trimming took off 1 base at V and 7 bases at J, with 11 bases between the two ends. Per germline, CDR1 SEHNR and CDR2 FQNEAQ (reference sequence). The CDR3 loop spans 15 amino acids. The CDR3: CASSLVGRGNSPLHF. In nucleotides, the CDR3 is TGTGCCAGCAGCTTAGTTGGCAGGGGAAATTCACCCCTCCACTTT. The full variable domain, with the rest looked up from reference TRBV7-9 and TRBJ1-6, is DTGVSQNPRHKITKRGQNVTFRCDPISEHNRLYWYRQTLGQGPEFLTYFQNEAQLEKSRLLSDRFSAERPKGSFSTLEIQRTEQGDSAMYLCASSLVGRGNSPLHFGNGTRLTVT.

In its sample, this clone was seen a few times. The chain employs TRBV29-1 and TRBJ1-1; D is possibly TRBD1 (5 bases). The CDR3 length is 13 residues. Germline CDR1 SQVTM, CDR2 ANQGSEA. V lost 4 bases to trimming and J lost 1 base, with 10 bases between them. The CDR3 loop reads CSVGRRGNTEAFF. The CDR3 coding sequence is TGCAGCGTTGGTCGAAGGGGGAACACTGAAGCTTTCTTT.

The chain has TRBV5-1 and TRBJ2-3; a weak D match, TRBD2 (6 bases). The CDR3 has 13 residues. The ends were cut back, 7 bases at V and 6 bases at J, with 15 bases in the middle. Germline CDR1 reads SGHRS; CDR2 reads YFSETQ. This CDR3 reads CASGGKIRDTQYF. CDR3 nucleotides: TGCGCCAGCGGGGGGAAAATACGGGATACGCAGTATTTT.

The chain is built from TRBV27 and TRBJ2-7; D may be TRBD2 (6 bases). This CDR3 is built from 14 residues. Germline CDR1 reads MNHEY; CDR2 reads SMNVEV (reference sequence). V dropped 7 bases and J dropped 1 base, with 14 bases sitting between them. The CDR3 nucleotides are TGTGCCAGCATGGAACGAGGAGGGTCCTACGAGCAGTACTTC. Its protein is CASMERGGSYEQYF.

CDR3 sequence (DNA): TGTGCCAGCAGCCCGGGACTAGCGGGGGAAGTCCAAGAGACCCAGTACTTC. It translates to CASSPGLAGEVQETQYF. The rearrangement joins TRBV7-9 to TRBJ2-5; 14 positions match TRBD2. Germline V lookup: CDR1 SEHNR, CDR2 FQNEAQ (reference sequence). The CDR3 spans 17 residues. Trimming removed 5 bases from V and 1 base from J; junction bases left unmatched: 6.

This clone was seen only a few times. The chain joins TRBV29-1 to TRBJ2-7; 8 bases are a match to TRBD2. CDR3 length: 16 residues. Germline CDR1 and CDR2: SQVTM and ANQGSEA. Unmatched junction bases numbered 10, after V lost 1 base and J lost 2 bases. The chain's CDR3 is CSVEGGRGEDPYEQYF. The CDR3 region has the DNA TGCAGCGTTGAAGGCGGGCGGGGGGAAGACCCCTACGAGCAGTACTTC.

The gene calls are TRBV29-1 and TRBJ2-2; tentative D call: TRBD1 (6 bases). V was pared by 1 base and J by 6 bases, with 9 bases between. This CDR3 region has 13 residues. CDR1 and CDR2 (germline): SQVTM, ANQGSEA. The CDR3 loop is CSVEVGTPGELFF. CDR3 coding DNA: TGCAGCGTTGAAGTTGGGACACCCGGGGAGCTGTTTTTT.

This clone came up a few times. The chain recombines TRBV29-1 with TRBJ1-2; a possible D gene is TRBD1 (5 bases). Trimming took off 0 bases at V and 7 bases at J, with 18 bases between the two ends. From germline, CDR1 is SQVTM and CDR2 ANQGSEA. There are 15 residues in the CDR3. The DNA for the CDR3 is TGCAGCGTTGAAGATCGGGCGGGGGTTCTAAGTGGCTACACCTTC. This codes for CSVEDRAGVLSGYTF.